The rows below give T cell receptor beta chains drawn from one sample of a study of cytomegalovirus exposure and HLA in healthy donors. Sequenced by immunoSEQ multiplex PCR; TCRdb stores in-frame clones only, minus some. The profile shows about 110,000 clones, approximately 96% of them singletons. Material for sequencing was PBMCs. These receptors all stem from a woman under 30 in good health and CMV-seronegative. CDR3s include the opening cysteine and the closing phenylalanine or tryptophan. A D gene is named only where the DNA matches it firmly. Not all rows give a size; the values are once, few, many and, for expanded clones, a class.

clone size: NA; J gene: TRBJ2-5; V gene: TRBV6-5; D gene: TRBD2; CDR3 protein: CASISSGGHQETQYF; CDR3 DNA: TGTGCCAGCATTAGTAGCGGGGGGCATCAAGAGACCCAGTACTTC
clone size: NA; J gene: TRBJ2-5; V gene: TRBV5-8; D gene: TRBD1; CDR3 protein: CASSLAPWDSNQETQYF; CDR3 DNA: TGTGCCAGCAGCTTGGCCCCTTGGGACAGTAACCAAGAGACCCAGTACTTC
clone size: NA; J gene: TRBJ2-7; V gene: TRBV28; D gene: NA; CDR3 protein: CASSSRTLYEQYF; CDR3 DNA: TGTGCCAGCAGCTCACGGACACTCTACGAGCAGTACTTC
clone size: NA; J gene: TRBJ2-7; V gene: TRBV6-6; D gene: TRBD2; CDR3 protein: CASSPQAAGSYEQYF; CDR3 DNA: TGTGCCAGCAGTCCACAGGCAGCGGGGTCCTACGAGCAGTACTTC
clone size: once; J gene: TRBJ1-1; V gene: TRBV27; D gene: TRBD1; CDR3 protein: CASRGTGWMNTEAFF; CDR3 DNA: TGTGCCAGCAGAGGGACAGGGTGGATGAACACTGAAGCTTTCTTT
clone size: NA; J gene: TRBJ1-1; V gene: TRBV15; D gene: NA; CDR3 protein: CATSRDLGNTEAFF; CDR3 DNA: TGTGCCACCAGCAGAGATCTCGGGAACACTGAAGCTTTCTTT
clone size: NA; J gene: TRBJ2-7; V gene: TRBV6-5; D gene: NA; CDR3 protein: CASSHNPPLEQYF; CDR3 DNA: TGTGCCAGCAGTCACAACCCACCCTTGGAGCAGTACTTC
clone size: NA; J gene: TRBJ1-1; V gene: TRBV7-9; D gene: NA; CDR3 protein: CASNTLYTEAFF; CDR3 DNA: TGTGCCAGCAATACTTTATACACTGAAGCTTTCTTT
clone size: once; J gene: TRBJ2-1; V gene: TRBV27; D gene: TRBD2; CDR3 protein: CASRPLAGGLGNEQFF; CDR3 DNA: TGTGCCAGCAGACCACTAGCGGGGGGCCTGGGGAATGAGCAGTTCTTC
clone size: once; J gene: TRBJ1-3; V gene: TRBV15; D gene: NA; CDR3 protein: CATSRDPGRSSSGNTIYF; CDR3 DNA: TGTGCCACCAGCAGAGATCCGGGGAGATCAAGCTCTGGAAACACCATATATTTT
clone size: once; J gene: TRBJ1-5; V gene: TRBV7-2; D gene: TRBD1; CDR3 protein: CASSPSPDRAQPQHF; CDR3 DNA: TGTGCCAGCAGCCCAAGCCCCGACAGGGCCCAGCCCCAGCATTTT
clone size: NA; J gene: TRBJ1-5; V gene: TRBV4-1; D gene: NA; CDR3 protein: CASRGGDYTNQPQHF; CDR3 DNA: TGCGCCAGCAGGGGGGGAGACTATACCAATCAGCCCCAGCATTTT
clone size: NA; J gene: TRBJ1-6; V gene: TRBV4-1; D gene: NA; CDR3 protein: CASSQDSGRVNSPLHF; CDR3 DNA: TGCGCCAGCAGCCAAGACTCTGGCAGGGTGAATTCACCCCTCCACTTT
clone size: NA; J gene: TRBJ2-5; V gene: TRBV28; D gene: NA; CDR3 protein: CASSRSAETQYF; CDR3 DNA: TGTGCCAGCAGCCGAAGTGCGGAGACCCAGTACTTC
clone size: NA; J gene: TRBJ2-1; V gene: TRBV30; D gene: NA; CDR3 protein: CAWSDGNEQFF; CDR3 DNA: TGTGCCTGGAGTGACGGGAATGAGCAGTTCTTC
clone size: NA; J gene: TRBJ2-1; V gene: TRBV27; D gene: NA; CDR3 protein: CASSLTSLRPDNEQFF; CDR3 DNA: TGTGCCAGCAGCCTGACTAGTTTGAGGCCAGACAATGAGCAGTTCTTC
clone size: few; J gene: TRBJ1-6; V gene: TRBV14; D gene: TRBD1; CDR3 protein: CASSQDLDPGQGYHNSPLHF; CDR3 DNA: TGTGCCAGCAGCCAAGATCTAGATCCGGGACAGGGCTACCACAATTCACCCCTCCACTTT
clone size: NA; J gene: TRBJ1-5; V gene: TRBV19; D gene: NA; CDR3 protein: CASSIVRGHKGNQPQHF; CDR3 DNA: TGTGCCAGTAGTATAGTAAGGGGACATAAGGGCAATCAGCCCCAGCATTTT
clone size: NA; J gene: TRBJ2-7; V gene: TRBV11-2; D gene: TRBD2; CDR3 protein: CASSSVTSGGLYEQYF; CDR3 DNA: TGTGCCAGCAGCTCCGTGACTAGCGGGGGGCTCTACGAGCAGTACTTC
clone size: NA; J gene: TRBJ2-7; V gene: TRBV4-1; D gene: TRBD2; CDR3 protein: CASSQELAGLYEQYF; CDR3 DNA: TGCGCCAGCAGCCAAGAATTAGCGGGGTTATACGAGCAGTACTTC
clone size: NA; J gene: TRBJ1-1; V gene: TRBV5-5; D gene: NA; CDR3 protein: CASSLRGFVNTEAFF; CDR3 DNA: TGTGCCAGCAGCCTCAGGGGTTTTGTGAACACTGAAGCTTTCTTT
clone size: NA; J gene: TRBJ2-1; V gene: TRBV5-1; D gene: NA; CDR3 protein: CASSLRGMASKGSYNEQFF; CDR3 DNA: TGCGCCAGCAGCTTGAGGGGGATGGCGTCGAAGGGCTCCTACAATGAGCAGTTCTTC
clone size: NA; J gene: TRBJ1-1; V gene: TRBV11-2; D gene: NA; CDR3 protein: CASSPQGWNTEAFF; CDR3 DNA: TGTGCCAGCAGCCCCCAGGGATGGAACACTGAAGCTTTCTTT
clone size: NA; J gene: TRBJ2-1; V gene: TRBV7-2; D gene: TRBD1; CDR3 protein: CASSMPGTGINEQFF; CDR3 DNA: TGTGCCAGCAGCATGCCCGGGACAGGGATCAATGAGCAGTTCTTC
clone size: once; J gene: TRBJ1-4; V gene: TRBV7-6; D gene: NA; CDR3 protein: CASSRGVQGGLGLTNEKLFF; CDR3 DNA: TGTGCCAGCAGCCGGGGGGTGCAAGGCGGGCTCGGGTTAACTAATGAAAAACTGTTTTTT
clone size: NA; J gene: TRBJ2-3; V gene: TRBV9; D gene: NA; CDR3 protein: CASSDRGGKTDTQYF; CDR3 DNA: TGTGCCAGCAGCGACAGGGGGGGGAAGACAGATACGCAGTATTTT
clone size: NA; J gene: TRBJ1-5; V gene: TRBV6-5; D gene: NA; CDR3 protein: CASSPGIYQPQHF; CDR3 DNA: TGTGCCAGCAGCCCCGGGATTTATCAGCCCCAGCATTTT
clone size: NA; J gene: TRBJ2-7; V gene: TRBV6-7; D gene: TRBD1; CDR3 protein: CASPGQVPYEQYF; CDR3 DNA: TGTGCCAGCCCCGGACAGGTCCCCTACGAGCAGTACTTC
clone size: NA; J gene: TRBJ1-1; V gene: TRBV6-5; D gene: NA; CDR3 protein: CAADKAMMNTEAFF; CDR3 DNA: TGTGCCGCGGACAAGGCAATGATGAACACTGAAGCTTTCTTT
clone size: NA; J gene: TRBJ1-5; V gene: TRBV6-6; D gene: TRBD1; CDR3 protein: CATGQGDLSPQHF; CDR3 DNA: TGTGCCACGGGACAGGGGGACCTATCGCCCCAGCATTTT
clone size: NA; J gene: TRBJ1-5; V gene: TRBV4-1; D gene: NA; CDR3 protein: CASSAGGQGSQPQHF; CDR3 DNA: TGCGCCAGCAGCGCTGGAGGTCAGGGGTCTCAGCCCCAGCATTTT
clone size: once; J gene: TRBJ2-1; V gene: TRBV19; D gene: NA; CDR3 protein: CASSMLGQLYNEQFF; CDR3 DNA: TGTGCCAGTAGTATGTTAGGACAACTCTACAATGAGCAGTTCTTC
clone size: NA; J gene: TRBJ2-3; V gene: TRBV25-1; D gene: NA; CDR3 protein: CASSEAGEGTDTQYF; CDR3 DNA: TGTGCCAGCAGTGAAGCCGGGGAGGGCACAGATACGCAGTATTTT
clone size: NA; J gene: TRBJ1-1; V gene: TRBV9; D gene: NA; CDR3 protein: CASSPGAGTEAFF; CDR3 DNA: TGTGCCAGCAGCCCCGGCGCAGGGACTGAAGCTTTCTTT
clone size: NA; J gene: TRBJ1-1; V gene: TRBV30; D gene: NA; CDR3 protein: CAWSLVNTEAFF; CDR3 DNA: TGTGCCTGGAGTTTAGTGAACACTGAAGCTTTCTTT
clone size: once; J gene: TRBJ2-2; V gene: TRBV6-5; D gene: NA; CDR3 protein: CASTDMGGELFF; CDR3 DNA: TGTGCCAGCACGGACATGGGAGGGGAGCTGTTTTTT
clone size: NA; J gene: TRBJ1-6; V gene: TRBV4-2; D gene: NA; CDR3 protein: CASSQYPTSSYNSPLHF; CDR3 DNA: TGTGCCAGCAGCCAATACCCAACGAGCTCCTATAATTCACCCCTCCACTTT
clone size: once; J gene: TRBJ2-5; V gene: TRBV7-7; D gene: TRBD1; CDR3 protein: CASSLGTVQETQYF; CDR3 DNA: TGTGCTAGCAGCCTAGGGACAGTCCAAGAGACCCAGTACTTC
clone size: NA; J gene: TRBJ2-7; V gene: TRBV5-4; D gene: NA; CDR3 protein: CASSLGTHAEQYF; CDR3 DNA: TGTGCCAGCAGCTTGGGGACACACGCGGAGCAGTACTTC
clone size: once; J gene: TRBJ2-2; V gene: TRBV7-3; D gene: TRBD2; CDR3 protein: CASSSGGGAIGELFF; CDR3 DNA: TGTGCCAGCAGCTCCGGCGGGGGGGCGATAGGGGAGCTGTTTTTT
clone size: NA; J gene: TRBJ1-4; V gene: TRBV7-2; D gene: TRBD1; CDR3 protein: CASSWTGGPANEKLFF; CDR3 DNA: TGTGCCAGCAGCTGGACAGGCGGACCCGCTAATGAAAAACTGTTTTTT
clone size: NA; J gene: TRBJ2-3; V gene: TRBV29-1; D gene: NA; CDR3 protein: CSVEMASTDTQYF; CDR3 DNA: TGCAGCGTTGAGATGGCTAGCACAGATACGCAGTATTTT